This TCR beta chain originates from a study of PD-1 blockade in classical Hodgkin lymphoma. Across the study: Patients were administered nivolumab (3 mg/kg intravenously) every 2 weeks.

Time point noted: cycle 4 day 1 (C4D1), after 6 weeks of nivolumab. All patients relapsed after autologous stem cell transplantation, and brentuximab vedotin exposure varied. Some clones are missing from TCRdb's copy, which holds only in-frame ones; the method was immunoSEQ multiplex PCR. The table records 25,000 to 30,000 clones, around 79% of them present only once. This sample comprised peripheral blood mononuclear cells (PBMCs), obtained before the fourth cycle of nivolumab. This TCR came from a human donor with classical Hodgkin lymphoma.

This CDR3 is CASSLFWAGELFF. The CDR3 bases are TGTGCCAGCAGTTTATTTTGGGCCGGGGAGCTGTTTTTT. The chain uses TRBV27 and TRBJ2-2; D unresolved. CDR1 MNHEY and CDR2 SMNVEV come from the germline V gene (reference sequence). V was trimmed by 1 base and J by 6 bases, leaving 6 bases between them. This CDR3 region has 13 residues.